The present TCR beta chain was sequenced within a study of T-cell memory formation after mild COVID-19. Study results and caveats: For contracting clones, CD4+ ones sat mainly in CM and EM, CD8+ in EMRA. While clones contracting from day 15 to 85 were balanced between CD4 and CD8, later expanders leaned CD4+. Pre-infection memory held some responding clones, suggesting pre-existing cross-reactive T cells responded.

5'RACE, which relied on constant-segment primers, yielded TCR alpha and TCR beta cDNA libraries carrying sample barcodes and UMIs. From the 5' RACE reads, TCRdb called clonotypes with MiXCR, one entry per CDR3 protein. The table includes 500,000 to 650,000 distinct CDR3 sequences, 20% to 25% detected once. CDR1 is MNHNY, CDR2 SVGAGI, per germline (reference sequence). CDR3 size: 15 residues. V gave up 4 bases and J gave up 0 bases, with 13 bases separating them. In the case of this clonotype: Its antigen is undetermined.

The chain links TRBV6-6 to TRBJ2-7; tentatively, D is TRBD2 (6 bases). The material sequenced was PBMCs or a T cell subset sorted from them (not recorded which). The sequence derives from an adult woman who had mild COVID-19 (a few samples of this study predate the infection). Cell type and time point are not known. The CDR3 sequence is CASSSPGTGSYEQYF. In DNA form, the CDR3 reads TGTGCCAGCAGTTCCCCCGGGACTGGCTCCTACGAGCAGTACTTC.